One and the same sample provided the 18 T cell receptor beta chains below, sequenced in a study of T cells after yellow fever vaccination. One entry per CDR3 protein, called by TCRdb with MiXCR from the 5' RACE reads. The sample shows hundreds of thousands of distinct CDR3 sequences, about a sixth of them seen only once. The sample here was PBMCs, taken about 5 days after the first yellow fever vaccination. The receptors derive from a man younger than 35 who received the YFV17D yellow fever vaccine.

The chain uses TRBV6-2 or TRBV6-3 and TRBJ2-7; D may match TRBD1 or TRBD2 (5 bases each). The V and J ends lost 7 bases and 1 base respectively, with 17 bases between them. CDR1 MNHEY and CDR2 SVGEGT come from the germline V gene. The CDR3 contains 15 residues. In DNA, the CDR3 is TGTGCCAGCACTCCTATTTGGGGGTCGTCCTACGAGCAGTACTTC. Encoded protein: CASTPIWGSSYEQYF.

J is TRBJ2-3 and V is TRBV7-2, with a possible D match to TRBD2 (5 bases). Per the germline V gene, CDR1 is SGHTA and CDR2 is FQGNSA. The CDR3 has 14 residues. V lost 5 bases, J lost 2 bases, and 11 bases lay in between. CDR3 loop: CASSTRLYTDTQYF. The CDR3 DNA is TGTGCCAGCAGCACCCGACTATACACAGATACGCAGTATTTT.

There are a few counts of this clonotype. This chain connects TRBV5-1 to TRBJ1-2, with a possible D match to TRBD1 (5 bases). The CDR3 consists of 15 residues. V was pared by 4 bases and J by 4 bases, with 17 bases between. CDR1 and CDR2 (germline): SGHRS, YFSETQ. In DNA form, the CDR3 reads TGCGCCAGCAGCCCGGAGAGGGGCGACGGCTATGGCTACACCTTC. Translated: CASSPERGDGYGYTF.

The gene calls are TRBV10-3 and TRBJ2-7; TRBD2 matches at 10 bases. Germline V gene lookup returns CDR1 ENHRY and CDR2 SYGVKD. This CDR3 is 14 amino acids long. J gave up 5 bases and V 2 bases, and 3 bases lay outside the gene matches. The CDR3 region is CAISESGGAHEQYF. CDR3 nucleotides: TGTGCCATCAGTGAGAGCGGGGGGGCCCACGAGCAGTACTTC.

The J gene is TRBJ1-1, the V gene TRBV18; no reliable D call. CDR3 length equals 16 residues. V lost 0 bases and J lost 0, with 11 bases in between. Germline V gene sequence: CDR1 KGHSH, CDR2 LQKENI. The CDR3 bases are TGTGCCAGCTCACCACCGTTCGGGGAGATGAACACTGAAGCTTTCTTT. Translation gives CASSPPFGEMNTEAFF. Full variable domain (remainder filled in from reference TRBV18 and TRBJ1-1): NAGVMQNPRHLVRRRGQEARLRCSPMKGHSHVYWYRQLPEEGLKFMVYLQKENIIDESGMPKERFSAEFPKEGPSILRIQQVVRGDSAAYFCASSPPFGEMNTEAFFGQGTRLTVV.

The V call is TRBV20-1, the J call TRBJ2-7, with 7 bases identical to TRBD2. The CDR3 spans 15 residues. The junction had 8 bases not matched to a gene; V was cut back by 0 bases and J by 3 bases. Germline V CDR1 and CDR2: DFQATT, SNEGSKA (reference sequence). The CDR3 DNA reads as TGCAGTGCTAGAGACGAGCGGGGTAGCTTCTACGAGCAGTACTTC. It yields the protein CSARDERGSFYEQYF.

This chain joins TRBV18 and TRBJ2-7; a weak D match, TRBD2 (5 bases). The germline V gene encodes CDR1 KGHSH and CDR2 LQKENI. Deletions cut 6 bases from V and 2 bases from J, with 20 bases between. The CDR3 loop spans 16 amino acids. The CDR3 region has the DNA TGTGCCAGCTCGACTATGTACGGTGGGATCGCCTACGAGCAGTACTTC. Protein product: CASSTMYGGIAYEQYF.

The chain links TRBV9 to TRBJ2-2; perhaps TRBD1 as D (5 bases). Germline values: CDR1 SGDLS, CDR2 YYNGEE. CDR3 length: 17 amino acids. Trimming removed 0 bases from V and 0 bases from J, with 12 bases in between. The CDR3 DNA is TGTGCCAGCAGCGTAGCCCAGACAGCTACGAACACCGGGGAGCTGTTTTTT. This encodes CASSVAQTATNTGELFF.

This clonotype was seen more than once but under ten times. The chain employs TRBV10-3 and TRBJ2-7, with D unresolved. Trimming shortened V by 6 bases and J by 1 base, and 10 bases separated the two germline ends. Per germline, CDR1 ENHRY and CDR2 SYGVKD. This CDR3 has 13 residues. This CDR3 reads CAISHEISYEQYV. CDR3 in DNA: TGTGCCATCAGCCATGAAATTTCCTACGAGCAGTACGTC.

For the CDR3, the DNA is TGTGCCAGCAGTCGCCCGGGACAGGGTCCCGAATTAGTGACCGGGGAGCTGTTTTTT. Translated: CASSRPGQGPELVTGELFF. The chain carries TRBV7-6 and TRBJ2-2, with 9 bases fitting TRBD1. The CDR3 has 19 amino acids. Germline trimming cut 6 bases from V and 5 bases from J; bases unmatched to any gene: 19. The germline CDR1 and CDR2 sequences are SGHVS and FNYEAQ. Variable domain in full (rest from reference TRBV7-6 and TRBJ2-2): GAGVSQSPRYKVTKRGQDVALRCDPISGHVSLYWYRQALGQGPEFLTYFNYEAQQDKSGLPNDRFSAERPEGSISTLTIQRTEQRDSAMYRCASSRPGQGPELVTGELFFGEGSRLTVL.

This clonotype was picked up a small number of times. V gene TRBV20-1 combines with J gene TRBJ2-3; D possibly corresponds to TRBD2 (5 bases). V was pared by 1 base and J by 10 bases, with 12 bases between. CDR1 DFQATT and CDR2 SNEGSKA come from the germline V gene (reference sequence). CDR3 size: 12 residues. Written as DNA, the CDR3 is TGCAGTGCTAGAGTTCGGGATGTTTCGCAGTATTTT. Amino acids: CSARVRDVSQYF.

This sequence joins TRBV7-2 and TRBJ2-7; no definite D call. The CDR3 loop spans 13 amino acids. Germline CDR1 and CDR2: SGHTA and FQGNSA. With 5 bases removed from V and 6 bases from J, the gap between germline ends came to 14 bases. CDR3 sequence reads: CASSQRQRGEQYF. The CDR3 nucleotides are TGTGCCAGCAGCCAAAGACAACGCGGCGAGCAGTACTTC.

The gene calls are TRBV4-2 and TRBJ1-1, with 9 bases matching TRBD1. From germline, CDR1 is LGHNA and CDR2 YNFKEQ. This CDR3 is 14 amino acids long. V shed 1 base and J 11 bases; nucleotides not matched to a gene: 8. The CDR3 nucleotides read TGTGCCAGCAGCCAAGGATCGGGGGACAGGGACGCTTTCTTT. Translation: CASSQGSGDRDAFF.

This chain joins TRBV6-2 or TRBV6-3 and TRBJ1-5; 7 nucleotides align to TRBD1. V lost 7 bases and J lost 5; bases outside the gene matches: 11. The CDR3 is 15 residues long. Germline V lookup: CDR1 MNHEY, CDR2 SVGEGT. For the CDR3, the DNA is TGTGCCAGCACCGACGACAGGGCAGAGGATCAGCCCCAGCATTTT. Translated: CASTDDRAEDQPQHF.

The J gene is TRBJ1-1, the V gene TRBV5-6; no reliable D call. The V and J ends lost 0 bases and 1 base respectively, with 7 bases between them. The CDR3 is made up of 14 amino acids. Germline-derived CDR1 and CDR2 are SGHDT and YYEEEE. For the CDR3, the DNA is TGTGCCAGCAGCTTGGAAGTTACGAACACTGAAGCTTTCTTT. Translation gives CASSLEVTNTEAFF.

The rearrangement joins TRBV6-1 to TRBJ1-3; D remains ambiguous. The CDR3 has 14 residues. In germline, CDR1 is MNHNS, CDR2 SASEGT. V was clipped by 4 bases and J by 2 bases, with 9 bases between them. The CDR3 here is CASSGSRAGNTIYF. In DNA, the CDR3 is TGTGCCAGCAGTGGGTCGCGAGCTGGAAACACCATATATTTT.

This chain's CDR3 is CASSPPPRNSPLHF. The CDR3 nucleotides read TGTGCCAGCAGCCCCCCGCCCCGTAATTCACCCCTCCACTTT. The V call is TRBV7-9, the J call TRBJ1-6, with D unclear. This CDR3 has 14 residues. CDR1 and CDR2 from the germline V gene are SEHNR and FQNEAQ (reference sequence). V lost 5 bases and J lost 6, with 11 bases in between.

V gene TRBV12-3 or TRBV12-4 combines with J gene TRBJ1-5; D may be TRBD1 (6 bases). The ends were cut back, 7 bases at V and 9 bases at J, with 19 bases in the middle. The CDR3 has 14 amino acids. Here the CDR3 reads CASIPDSPLGPQHF. DNA for the CDR3: TGTGCCAGCATTCCGGACAGTCCCTTAGGGCCCCAGCATTTT.